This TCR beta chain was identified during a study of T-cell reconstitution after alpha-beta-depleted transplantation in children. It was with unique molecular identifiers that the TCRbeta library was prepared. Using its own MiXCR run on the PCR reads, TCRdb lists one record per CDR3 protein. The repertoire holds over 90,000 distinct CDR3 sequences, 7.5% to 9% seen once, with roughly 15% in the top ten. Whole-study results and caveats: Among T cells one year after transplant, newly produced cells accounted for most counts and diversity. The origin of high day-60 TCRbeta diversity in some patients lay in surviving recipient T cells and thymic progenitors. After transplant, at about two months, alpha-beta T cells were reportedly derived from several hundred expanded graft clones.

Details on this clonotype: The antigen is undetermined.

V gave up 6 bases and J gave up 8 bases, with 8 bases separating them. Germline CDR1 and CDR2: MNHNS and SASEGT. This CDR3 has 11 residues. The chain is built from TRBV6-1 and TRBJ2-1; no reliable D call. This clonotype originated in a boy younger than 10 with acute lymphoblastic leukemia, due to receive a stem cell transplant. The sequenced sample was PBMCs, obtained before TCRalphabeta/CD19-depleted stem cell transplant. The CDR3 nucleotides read TGTGCCAGCAGAATAATAGATGAGCAGTTCTTC. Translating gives CASRIIDEQFF.